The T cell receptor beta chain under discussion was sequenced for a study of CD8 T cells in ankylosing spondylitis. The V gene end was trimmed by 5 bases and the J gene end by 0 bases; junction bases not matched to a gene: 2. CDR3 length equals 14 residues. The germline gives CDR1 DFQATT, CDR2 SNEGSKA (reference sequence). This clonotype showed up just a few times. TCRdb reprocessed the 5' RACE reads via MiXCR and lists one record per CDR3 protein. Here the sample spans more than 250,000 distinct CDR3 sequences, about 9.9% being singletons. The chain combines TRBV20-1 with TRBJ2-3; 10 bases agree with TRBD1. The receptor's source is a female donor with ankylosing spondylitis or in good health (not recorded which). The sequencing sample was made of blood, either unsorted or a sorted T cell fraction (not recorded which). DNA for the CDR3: TGCAGTGCTGACAGGGGGCCAAGCACAGATACGCAGTATTTT. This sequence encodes CSADRGPSTDTQYF.